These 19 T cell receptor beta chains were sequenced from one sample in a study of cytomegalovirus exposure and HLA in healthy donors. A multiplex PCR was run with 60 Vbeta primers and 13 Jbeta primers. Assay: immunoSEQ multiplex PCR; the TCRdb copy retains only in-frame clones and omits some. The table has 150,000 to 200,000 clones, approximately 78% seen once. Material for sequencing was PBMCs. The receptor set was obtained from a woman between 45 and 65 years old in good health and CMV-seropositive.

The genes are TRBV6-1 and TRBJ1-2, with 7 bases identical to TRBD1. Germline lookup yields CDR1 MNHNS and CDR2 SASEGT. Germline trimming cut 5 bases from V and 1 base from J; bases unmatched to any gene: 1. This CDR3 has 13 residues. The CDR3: CASSWDSNYGYTF. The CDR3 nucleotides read TGTGCCAGCAGTTGGGACAGTAACTATGGCTACACCTTC.

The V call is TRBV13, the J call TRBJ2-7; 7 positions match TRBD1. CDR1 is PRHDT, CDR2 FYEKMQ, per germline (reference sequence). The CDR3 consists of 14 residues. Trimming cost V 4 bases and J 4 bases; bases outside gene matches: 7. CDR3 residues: CASSYRTGTYEQYF. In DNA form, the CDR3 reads TGTGCCAGCAGCTACCGGACAGGAACATACGAGCAGTACTTC. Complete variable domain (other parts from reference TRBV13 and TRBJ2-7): AAGVIQSPRHLIKEKRETATLKCYPIPRHDTVYWYQQGPGQDPQFLISFYEKMQSDKGSIPDRFSAQQFSDYHSELNMSSLELGDSALYFCASSYRTGTYEQYFGPGTRLTVT.

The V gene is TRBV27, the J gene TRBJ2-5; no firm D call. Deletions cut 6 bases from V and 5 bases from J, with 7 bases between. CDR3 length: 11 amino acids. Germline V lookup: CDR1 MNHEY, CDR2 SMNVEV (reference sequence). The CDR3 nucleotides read TGTGCCAGCAGGAGGCGGGAGACCCAGTACTTC. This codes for CASRRRETQYF.

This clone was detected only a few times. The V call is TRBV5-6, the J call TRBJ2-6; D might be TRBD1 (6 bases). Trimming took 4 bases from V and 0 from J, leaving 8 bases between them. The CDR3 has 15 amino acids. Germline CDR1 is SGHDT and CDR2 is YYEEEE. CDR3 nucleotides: TGTGCCAGCAGCATGGACAGCTCTGGGGCCAACGTCCTGACTTTC. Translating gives CASSMDSSGANVLTF.

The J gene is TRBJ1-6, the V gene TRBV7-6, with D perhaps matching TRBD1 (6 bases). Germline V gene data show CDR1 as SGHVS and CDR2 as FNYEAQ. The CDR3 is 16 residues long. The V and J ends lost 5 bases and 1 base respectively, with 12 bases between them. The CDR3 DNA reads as TGTGCCAGCAGCCGAAACCAGGGGTCCTATAATTCACCCCTCCACTTT. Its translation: CASSRNQGSYNSPLHF.

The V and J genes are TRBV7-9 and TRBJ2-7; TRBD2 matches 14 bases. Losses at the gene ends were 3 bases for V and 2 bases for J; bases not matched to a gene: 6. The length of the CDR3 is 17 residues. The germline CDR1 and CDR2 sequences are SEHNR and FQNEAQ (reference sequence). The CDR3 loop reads CASSLGTSGGRTYEQYF. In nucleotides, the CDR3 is TGTGCCAGCAGCTTGGGGACTAGCGGGGGTAGAACCTACGAGCAGTACTTC.

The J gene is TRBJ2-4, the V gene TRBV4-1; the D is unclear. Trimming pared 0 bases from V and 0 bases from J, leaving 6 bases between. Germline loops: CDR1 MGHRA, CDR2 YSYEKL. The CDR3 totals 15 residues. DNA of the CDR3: TGCGCCAGCAGCCAAGAGGCCGTAGCCAAAAACATTCAGTACTTC. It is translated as CASSQEAVAKNIQYF.

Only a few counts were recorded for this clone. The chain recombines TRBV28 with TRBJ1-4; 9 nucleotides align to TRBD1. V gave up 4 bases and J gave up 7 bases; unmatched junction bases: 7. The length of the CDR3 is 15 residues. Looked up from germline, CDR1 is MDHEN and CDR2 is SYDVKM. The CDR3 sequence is CASSSPQGAGEKLFF. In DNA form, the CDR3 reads TGTGCCAGCAGTTCCCCACAGGGGGCGGGTGAAAAACTGTTTTTT.

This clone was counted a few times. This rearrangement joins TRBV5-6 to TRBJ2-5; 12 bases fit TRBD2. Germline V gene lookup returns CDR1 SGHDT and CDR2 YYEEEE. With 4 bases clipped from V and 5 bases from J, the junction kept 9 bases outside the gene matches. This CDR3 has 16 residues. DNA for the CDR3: TGTGCCAGCAGCGTCCCTAGCGGGGGGGCTATGGAGACCCAGTACTTC. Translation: CASSVPSGGAMETQYF.

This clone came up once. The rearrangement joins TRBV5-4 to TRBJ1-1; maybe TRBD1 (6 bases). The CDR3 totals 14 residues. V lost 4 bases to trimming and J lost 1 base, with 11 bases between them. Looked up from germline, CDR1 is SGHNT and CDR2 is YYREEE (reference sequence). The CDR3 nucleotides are TGTGCCAGCAGCCTACAGGGCGGGAACACTGAAGCTTTCTTT. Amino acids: CASSLQGGNTEAFF.

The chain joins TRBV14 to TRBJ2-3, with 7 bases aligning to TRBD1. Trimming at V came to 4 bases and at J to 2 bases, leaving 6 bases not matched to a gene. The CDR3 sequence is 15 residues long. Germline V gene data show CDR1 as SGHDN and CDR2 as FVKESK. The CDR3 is CASSPRQGPTDTQYF. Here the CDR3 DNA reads TGTGCCAGCAGCCCTCGACAGGGACCCACAGATACGCAGTATTTT.

CDR3 DNA: TGTGCCAGCAGCTTTCAGAGCGTTAGTGGCTACACCTTC. Protein sequence: CASSFQSVSGYTF. The genes are TRBV7-9 and TRBJ1-2; D call uncertain. CDR3 length: 13 residues. Trimming took 3 bases from V and 7 from J, leaving 12 bases between them. Per germline, CDR1 SEHNR and CDR2 FQNEAQ (reference sequence).

The CDR3 region is CASSVQGAGANVLTF. For the CDR3, the DNA is TGTGCCAGCAGCGTACAAGGGGCCGGGGCCAACGTCCTGACTTTC. The V gene is TRBV9, the J gene TRBJ2-6; a possible D gene is TRBD1 (5 bases). The V gene's germline CDR1 is SGDLS and CDR2 YYNGEE. This CDR3 contains 15 residues. The V end was cut by 1 base, the J end by 4 bases, with 9 bases between.

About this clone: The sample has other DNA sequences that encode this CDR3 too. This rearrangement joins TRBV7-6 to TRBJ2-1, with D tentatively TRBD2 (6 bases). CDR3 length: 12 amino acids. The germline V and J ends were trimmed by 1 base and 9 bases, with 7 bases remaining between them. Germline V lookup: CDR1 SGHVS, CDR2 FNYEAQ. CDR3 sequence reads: CASSLVGGEQFF. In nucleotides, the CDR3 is TGTGCCAGCAGCTTAGTGGGGGGTGAGCAGTTCTTC.

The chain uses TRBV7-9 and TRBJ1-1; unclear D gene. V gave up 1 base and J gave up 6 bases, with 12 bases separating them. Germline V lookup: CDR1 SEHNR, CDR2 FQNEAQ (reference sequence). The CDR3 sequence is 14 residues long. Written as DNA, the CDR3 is TGTGCCAGCAGCTTAGTTACGGTGGGCGCTGAAGCTTTCTTT. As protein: CASSLVTVGAEAFF.

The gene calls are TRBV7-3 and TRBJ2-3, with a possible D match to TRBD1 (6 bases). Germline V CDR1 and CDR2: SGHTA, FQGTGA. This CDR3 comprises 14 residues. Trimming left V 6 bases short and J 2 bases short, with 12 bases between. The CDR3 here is CASSLDRYTDTQYF. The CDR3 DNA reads TGTGCCAGCAGTCTTGACAGGTACACAGATACGCAGTATTTT.

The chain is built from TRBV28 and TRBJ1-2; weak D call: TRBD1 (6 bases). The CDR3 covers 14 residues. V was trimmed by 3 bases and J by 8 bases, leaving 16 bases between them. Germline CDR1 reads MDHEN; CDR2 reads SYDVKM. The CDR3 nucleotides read TGTGCCAGCAGTTTGGTACAGGGAAGGAAAGGCTACACCTTC. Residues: CASSLVQGRKGYTF.

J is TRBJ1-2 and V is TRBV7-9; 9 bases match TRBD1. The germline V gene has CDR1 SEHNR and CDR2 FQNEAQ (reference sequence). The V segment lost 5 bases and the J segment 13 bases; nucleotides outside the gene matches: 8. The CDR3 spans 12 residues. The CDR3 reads CASSVTGGSATF. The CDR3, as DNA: TGTGCCAGCAGCGTAACAGGGGGCTCGGCCACCTTC.

For the CDR3, the DNA is TGTGCCAGCAGCATATGGAGCGGGGGGTCACCCGGGGAGCTGTTTTTT. Amino acid sequence: CASSIWSGGSPGELFF. This chain joins TRBV9 and TRBJ2-2, with 9 bases lining up with TRBD2. The CDR3 length is 16 residues. Germline CDR1 and CDR2: SGDLS and YYNGEE. Trimming at V came to 4 bases and at J to 6 bases, leaving 10 bases not matched to a gene. Supplemented by reference TRBV9 and TRBJ2-2, the full variable domain reads DSGVTQTPKHLITATGQRVTLRCSPRSGDLSVYWYQQSLDQGLQFLIQYYNGEERAKGNILERFSAQQFPDLHSELNLSSLELGDSALYFCASSIWSGGSPGELFFGEGSRLTVL.